These T cell receptor beta chains were read from a single sample in a study of T-cell memory formation after mild COVID-19. TCRdb fed the 5' RACE reads into MiXCR, producing one record per CDR3 protein. The sample includes about 210,000 distinct CDR3 sequences, 8% to 11% seen only once; the top ten take approximately 2.8%. The sequenced sample was PBMCs or a T cell subset sorted from them (not recorded which). All receptors derive from a man younger than 35 who had mild COVID-19 (a few samples of this study predate the infection). Cell type and time point are not known. The CDR3 runs from the conserved cysteine through the conserved F or W. D genes are given only for firm matches. Size is stated for part of the rows, as once, few or many counts, or as a class when the clone is expanded.

>.|TRBV7-9|many|TRBJ2-7
TGTGCCAGCAGCTTCGAATGGGAATTGAGTGAGCAGTACTTC
CASSFEWELSEQYF
>.|TRBV20-1|many|TRBJ2-7
TGCAGTGCCCTCGGCAGAGCTGCCTACGAGCAGTACTTC
CSALGRAAYEQYF
>.|TRBV6-2/TRBV6-3|few|TRBJ2-5
TGTGCCAGCAGTTACGGGGGCACGGAGACCCAGTACTTC
CASSYGGTETQYF
>TRBD1|TRBV11-2|.|TRBJ1-3
TGTGCCAGCAGCTTTGCTTCAGGGGGCGCTGGCTCTGGAAACACCATATATTTT
CASSFASGGAGSGNTIYF
>.|TRBV6-2/TRBV6-3|.|TRBJ1-5
TGTGCCAGCAGTTACCAGGGCTTAAACAATCAGCCCCAGCATTTT
CASSYQGLNNQPQHF
>TRBD1|TRBV4-2|few|TRBJ1-4
TGTGCCAGCAGCCACCGGACAGGGGTTCGTAATGAAAAACTGTTTTTT
CASSHRTGVRNEKLFF
>.|TRBV21-1|few|TRBJ2-1
TGTGCCAGCAAATTTCCGGACACGGGATATGAGCAGTTCTTC
CASKFPDTGYEQFF
>TRBD1|TRBV10-2|.|TRBJ2-3
TGCGCCAGCAGCTCCGGGACAGGGGGCCTCCGAGATACGCAGTATTTT
CASSSGTGGLRDTQYF
>TRBD2|TRBV20-1|.|TRBJ2-7
TGCAGTGCTAGAGACCACCTAGCGGGGGGGCTCCACGAGCAGTACTTC
CSARDHLAGGLHEQYF
>.|TRBV5-6|.|TRBJ2-2
TGTGCCAGCAGCTTGGGCAGGCCCACCGGGGAGCTGTTTTTT
CASSLGRPTGELFF
>TRBD1|TRBV7-2|.|TRBJ1-1
TGTGCCAGCAGCTCGCAGGGGGGATCAGGAGCGACTTTCTTT
CASSSQGGSGATFF
>TRBD1|TRBV7-9|many|TRBJ1-1
TGTGCCAGCAGCCCTAGACAGGGAACGAACACTGAAGCTTTCTTT
CASSPRQGTNTEAFF
>TRBD1|TRBV18|.|TRBJ2-3
TGTGCCAGCTCCTCAACGACAGGGGGCGGAGATACGCAGTATTTT
CASSSTTGGGDTQYF
>.|TRBV5-1|.|TRBJ2-1
TGCGCCAGCAGCTTGGATGTGATCAATGAGCAGTTCTTC
CASSLDVINEQFF
>.|TRBV7-2|few|TRBJ2-4
TGTGCCAGCAGCCCACGGAGAGGAAACATTCAGTACTTC
CASSPRRGNIQYF
>TRBD1|TRBV2|.|TRBJ2-1
TGTGCCAGCAGGGTGACAGGGGTAGATGAGCAGTTCTTC
CASRVTGVDEQFF
>TRBD2|TRBV15|.|TRBJ2-7
TGTGCCACCAGCAGAGACGGGGGGGGTATTCAGTACTTC
CATSRDGGGIQYF
>TRBD1|TRBV5-1|few|TRBJ2-5
TGCGCCAGCAGCCTGACCGGGACAGGGGCCGAATTCAAAGAGACCCAGTACTTC
CASSLTGTGAEFKETQYF
>.|TRBV11-2|.|TRBJ2-5
TGTGCCAGCAGCTTTTCAGAGAAAGAGACCCAGTACTTC
CASSFSEKETQYF
>.|TRBV7-2|few|TRBJ1-2
TGTGCCAGCAGCCGGGAGGCAGGGAGAGGCTACACCTTC
CASSREAGRGYTF
>TRBD2|TRBV23-1|many|TRBJ2-5
TGCGCCAGAGGGACTAGCGAGCGCCCAAAGCGGGGAAAACAAGAGACCCAGTACTTC
CARGTSERPKRGKQETQYF
>.|TRBV7-2|few|TRBJ1-4
TGTGCCAGCAGCTTATACGGAACAAGGAATGAAAAACTGTTTTTT
CASSLYGTRNEKLFF
>TRBD1|TRBV25-1|once|TRBJ1-2
TGTGCCAGCACCATGGACAGGGACTATGGCTACACCTTC
CASTMDRDYGYTF
>.|TRBV4-2|few|TRBJ2-3
TGTGCCAGCAGCCAAGATCAGCAGACAGATACGCAGTATTTT
CASSQDQQTDTQYF
>TRBD1|TRBV7-9|few|TRBJ1-1
TGTGCCAGCAGCGCGATGCAGGGGGCCTTGAGGAACACTGAAGCTTTCTTT
CASSAMQGALRNTEAFF
>.|TRBV5-1|.|TRBJ2-2
TGCGCCAGCAGTCCCCAGGGGGGAAACACCGGGGAGCTGTTTTTT
CASSPQGGNTGELFF
>TRBD2|TRBV24-1|.|TRBJ2-3
TGTGCCACCAGTTCTAGCGGGGGGGCCGGGGCAGATACGCAGTATTTT
CATSSSGGAGADTQYF
>.|TRBV5-1|few|TRBJ1-1
TGCGCCAGCAGCTTGCAGAGTATCATGAACACTGAAGCTTTCTTT
CASSLQSIMNTEAFF
>.|TRBV7-6|many|TRBJ1-1
TGTGCCAGCAGGGGACACCTGAACACTGAAGCTTTCTTT
CASRGHLNTEAFF
>.|TRBV6-6|.|TRBJ2-7
TGTGCCAGCAGTAAATTCTACTACGACGAGCAGTACTTC
CASSKFYYDEQYF
>.|TRBV7-8|few|TRBJ2-7
TGTGCCAGCAGCACATACACAGGGAAGTCCTACGAGCAGTACTTC
CASSTYTGKSYEQYF
>.|TRBV5-1|few|TRBJ1-2
TGCGCCAGCAGCCCGGACAGTTTTTATGGCTACACCTTC
CASSPDSFYGYTF
>.|TRBV27|.|TRBJ1-2
TGTGCCAGCAGCTTAAGGCAGGGACCTTATGGCTACACCTTC
CASSLRQGPYGYTF
>.|TRBV6-6|few|TRBJ1-2
TGTGCCAGCAGTTACGGGACACCACCGGGCTACACCTTC
CASSYGTPPGYTF
>.|TRBV19|few|TRBJ2-1
TGTGCCAGTAGTATGGGCGGGGGCTATGAGCAGTTCTTC
CASSMGGGYEQFF
>.|TRBV5-1|few|TRBJ1-1
TGCGCCAGCAGCTGGGACACCAACGAGGGGACTGAAGCTTTCTTT
CASSWDTNEGTEAFF
>.|TRBV4-3|.|TRBJ1-1
TGCGCCAGCAGCCAAGATCGGAGTATCGGAGCTTTCTTT
CASSQDRSIGAFF
>.|TRBV5-1|few|TRBJ2-7
TGCGCCAGCAGCTTGGATATTTGGGGGGGGGCGGCGTCCTACGAGCAGTACTTC
CASSLDIWGGAASYEQYF
>TRBD1|TRBV14|few|TRBJ1-2
TGTGCCAGCAGCCGCACTCAGGGGGCGCGCAGTGGCTACACCTTC
CASSRTQGARSGYTF
>.|TRBV12-3/TRBV12-4|.|TRBJ2-5
TGTGCCAGCAGTTTAAGGGTAGCAGGCGAGACCCAGTACTTC
CASSLRVAGETQYF
>.|TRBV7-2|few|TRBJ2-3
TGTGCCAGCAGCCTTAATAGCGGTACAGATACGCAGTATTTT
CASSLNSGTDTQYF
>.|TRBV7-9|many|TRBJ1-2
TGTGCCAGCAGCCTTACGGATAACTATGGCTACACCTTC
CASSLTDNYGYTF
>TRBD1|TRBV4-1|once|TRBJ1-1
TGCGCCAGCAGCCAAGGGGGACAGGGGTTCGGCTTAGGAGCTTTCTTT
CASSQGGQGFGLGAFF
>.|TRBV27|.|TRBJ1-1
TGTGCCAGCAGAGGAGGGCAGTTGGACACTGAAGCTTTCTTT
CASRGGQLDTEAFF
>.|TRBV3-1|many|TRBJ1-2
TGTGCCAGCAGCCAGTTTGGCTATGGCTACACCTTC
CASSQFGYGYTF
>TRBD1|TRBV7-9|many|TRBJ1-2
TGTGCCAGCAGCCCGGACAGGTACTATGGCTACACCTTC
CASSPDRYYGYTF
>.|TRBV7-2|.|TRBJ2-5
TGTGCCAGCAACGATGGCGGGTCCCAGTACTTC
CASNDGGSQYF
>.|TRBV11-2|.|TRBJ2-7
TGTGCCAGCAGCTCCATGGACGGGCGCCTTAGTAACAAGCAGTACTTC
CASSSMDGRLSNKQYF
>.|TRBV5-5|.|TRBJ2-4
TGTGCCAGCAGCTTTGGGACTGGCAACATTCAGTACTTC
CASSFGTGNIQYF
>TRBD1|TRBV7-9|few|TRBJ1-4
TGTGCCAGCAGCTTACAGGGGGCTGAAAAACTGTTTTTT
CASSLQGAEKLFF
>.|TRBV3-2|.|TRBJ1-4
TGTGCCAGCAGCCAGCCGGGACAGTGTAATGAAAAACTGTTTTTT
CASSQPGQCNEKLFF
>TRBD2|TRBV3-1|.|TRBJ2-1
TGTGCCAGCAGCCAAGGAAAACTAGCGGGGGGTGACGAGCAGTTCTTC
CASSQGKLAGGDEQFF
>TRBD2|TRBV5-1|few|TRBJ2-3
TGCGCCAGCAGCTTCGGGGGGGCACCCACAGATACGCAGTATTTT
CASSFGGAPTDTQYF
>.|TRBV9|few|TRBJ2-5
TGTGCCAGCAGCGTAGCTAACCGGGCCCCCCAAGAGACCCAGTACTTC
CASSVANRAPQETQYF
>TRBD1|TRBV24-1|few|TRBJ2-5
TGTGCCACCAGTACCTCTCGGGGAACAGGGGGTAAGACCCAGTACTTC
CATSTSRGTGGKTQYF